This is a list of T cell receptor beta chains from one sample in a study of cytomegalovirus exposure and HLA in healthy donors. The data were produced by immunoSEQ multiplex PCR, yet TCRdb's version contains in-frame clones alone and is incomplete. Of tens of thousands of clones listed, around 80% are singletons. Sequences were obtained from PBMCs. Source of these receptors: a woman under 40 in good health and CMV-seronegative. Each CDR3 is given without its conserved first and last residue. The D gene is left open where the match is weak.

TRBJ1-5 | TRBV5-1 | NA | ASSLMGGSGQPQH
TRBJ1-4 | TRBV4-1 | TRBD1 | ASSQDRGGEKLF
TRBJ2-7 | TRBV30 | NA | AWSGHNLEQY
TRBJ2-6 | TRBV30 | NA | AWRGAHSGANVLT
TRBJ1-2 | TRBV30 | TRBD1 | AWMGQEVNYGYT
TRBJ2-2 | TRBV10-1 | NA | ASSDFVTGELF
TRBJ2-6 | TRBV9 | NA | ASSVTAGANVLT
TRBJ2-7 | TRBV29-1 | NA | SVGVGGGGEQY
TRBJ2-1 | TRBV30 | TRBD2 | AWSGGGKGEQF
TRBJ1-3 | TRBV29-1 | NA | SVREREDTIY
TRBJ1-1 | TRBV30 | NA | AWSVTGEAF
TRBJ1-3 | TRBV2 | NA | ASSEGRDSGNTIY
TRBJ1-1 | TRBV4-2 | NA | ASSPSLLNRETEAF
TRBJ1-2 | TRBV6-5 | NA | ASSYPGNYGYT
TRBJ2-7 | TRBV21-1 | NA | ASSVAGRPYEQY
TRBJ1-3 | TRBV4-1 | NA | ASSQVNGNTIY
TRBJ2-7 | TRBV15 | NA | ATSREGLRGEQY
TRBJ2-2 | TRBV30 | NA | ATASRSNTGELF
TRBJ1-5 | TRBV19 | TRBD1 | ASSIPAGGGQPQH
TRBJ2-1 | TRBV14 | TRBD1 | ASSLGDSNYNEQF
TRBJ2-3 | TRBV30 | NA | AWGRRFTPPDTQY
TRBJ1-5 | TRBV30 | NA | AWSAGGGGNQPQH